Below, one T cell receptor beta chain is given with its context. Its antigen has not been determined. Base qualities are missing; no much larger clone stands one base away. Library method: the immunoSEQ multiplex PCR assay. Imported from immuneACCESS, the table was reduced by TCRdb to in-frame sequences with V and J called. These copies leave out some clones; in studies compared against another copy, an unresolved V gene accounts for under half, and the cause of the remainder is not known. The table for this sample lists about 140,000 clones; around 90% of them were counted only once. Jointly, the top ten make up approximately 7.2% of the sample. These data are taken from a study of control samples from healthy donors and cancer patients (dated by TCRdb to the early 2020s). The germline V gene sets CDR1 to MDHEN and CDR2 to SYDVKM. Measured from the cysteine to the phenylalanine, the CDR3 is 15 residues long. CDR3 DNA only is kept here, 45 bases in frame from base 1. Ends trimmed: V by 4 bases, J by 4 bases; bases unmatched to a gene: 7.

The V and J genes are TRBV28 and TRBJ1-3; 7 bases in the junction line up with TRBD1. The sequence derives from a man between 18 and 29 years old in good health. The sample comprised blood. At the DNA level, the sequence is TGTGCCAGCAGTTCACCCCGACAGGGCGGAAACACCATATATTTT. Translation gives CASSSPRQGGNTIYF.